The entry that follows covers one T cell receptor (beta chain) sequence. Its target is unknown. This CDR3 contains 13 residues. Germline CDR1 reads SGHTA; CDR2 reads FQGTGA. Trimming took off 5 bases at V and 12 bases at J, with 17 bases between the two ends. The entry originates in a study of STAT5B mutations in CD4+ large granular lymphocyte leukemia. The study, taken as a whole, reports: Top patient clones used TRBV06 genes more often: 8/27 versus 2/35 in controls.

As originally analysed: Lowest detectable productive clonotype frequency was 2.59 x 10-5. TCRdb's copy holds only in-frame clones and misses some; the assay was immunoSEQ multiplex PCR. V and J calls and clone size are copied from that table; D and trimming were computed from the DNA. The sample lists some 40,000 clones; around 81% were seen once. The sequence came from a human donor in good health. The source material was CD4+ T cells from blood buffy coats. The V call is TRBV7-3, the J call TRBJ2-1, with D tentatively TRBD1 (7 bases). CDR3 nucleotides: TGTGCCAGCAGCCGCGGGGACCGGGACAGGCAGTTCTTC. The encoded protein is CASSRGDRDRQFF.